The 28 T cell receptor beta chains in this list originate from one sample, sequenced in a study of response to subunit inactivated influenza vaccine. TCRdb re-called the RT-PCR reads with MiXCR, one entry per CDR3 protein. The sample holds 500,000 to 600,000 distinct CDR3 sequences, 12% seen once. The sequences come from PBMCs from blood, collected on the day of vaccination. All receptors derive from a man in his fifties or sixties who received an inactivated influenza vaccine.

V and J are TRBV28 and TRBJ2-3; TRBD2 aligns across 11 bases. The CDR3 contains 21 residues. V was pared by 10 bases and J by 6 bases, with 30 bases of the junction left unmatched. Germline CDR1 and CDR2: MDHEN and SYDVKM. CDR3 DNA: TGTGCCATGGGCCCCGGGCTCGGACTAGCGGGCTCAAAGAGTACGTTTGATACGCAGTATTTT. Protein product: CAMGPGLGLAGSKSTFDTQYF. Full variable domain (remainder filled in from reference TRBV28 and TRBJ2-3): DVKVTQSSRYLVKRTGEKVFLECVQDMDHENMFWYRQDPGLGLRLIYFSYDVKMKEKGDIPEGYSVSREKKERFSLILESASTNQTSMYLCAMGPGLGLAGSKSTFDTQYFGPGTRLTVL.

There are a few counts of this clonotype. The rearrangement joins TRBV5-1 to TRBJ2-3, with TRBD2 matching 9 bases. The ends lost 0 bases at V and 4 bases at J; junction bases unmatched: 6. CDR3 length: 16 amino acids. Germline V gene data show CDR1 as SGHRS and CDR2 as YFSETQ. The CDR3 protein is CASSLDSGGPSDTQYF. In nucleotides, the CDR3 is TGCGCCAGCAGCTTGGATAGCGGGGGCCCCTCAGATACGCAGTATTTT. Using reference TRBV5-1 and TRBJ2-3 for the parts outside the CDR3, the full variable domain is KAGVTQTPRYLIKTRGQQVTLSCSPISGHRSVSWYQQTPGQGLQFLFEYFSETQRNKGNFPGRFSGRQFSNSRSEMNVSTLELGDSALYLCASSLDSGGPSDTQYFGPGTRLTVL.

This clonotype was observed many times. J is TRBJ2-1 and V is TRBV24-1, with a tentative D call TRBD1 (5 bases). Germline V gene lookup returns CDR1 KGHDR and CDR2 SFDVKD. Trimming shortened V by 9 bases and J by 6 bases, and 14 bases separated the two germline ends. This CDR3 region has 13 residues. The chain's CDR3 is CATGRRVPNEQFF. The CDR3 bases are TGTGCCACCGGACGCAGGGTGCCCAATGAGCAGTTCTTC.

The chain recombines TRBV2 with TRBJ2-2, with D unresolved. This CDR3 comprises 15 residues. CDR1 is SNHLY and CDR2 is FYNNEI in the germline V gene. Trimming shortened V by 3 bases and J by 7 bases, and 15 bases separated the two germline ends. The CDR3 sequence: CASSDALGMDGELFF. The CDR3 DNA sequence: TGTGCCAGCAGTGACGCGTTGGGGATGGACGGGGAGCTGTTTTTT.

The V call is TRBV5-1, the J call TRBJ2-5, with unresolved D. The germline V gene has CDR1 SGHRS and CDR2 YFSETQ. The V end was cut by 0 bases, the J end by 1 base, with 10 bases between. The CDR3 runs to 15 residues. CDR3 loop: CASSLAGGSQETQYF. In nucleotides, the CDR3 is TGCGCCAGCAGCTTGGCCGGTGGCAGCCAAGAGACCCAGTACTTC. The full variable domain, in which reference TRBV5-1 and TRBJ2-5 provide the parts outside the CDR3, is KAGVTQTPRYLIKTRGQQVTLSCSPISGHRSVSWYQQTPGQGLQFLFEYFSETQRNKGNFPGRFSGRQFSNSRSEMNVSTLELGDSALYLCASSLAGGSQETQYFGPGTRLLVL.

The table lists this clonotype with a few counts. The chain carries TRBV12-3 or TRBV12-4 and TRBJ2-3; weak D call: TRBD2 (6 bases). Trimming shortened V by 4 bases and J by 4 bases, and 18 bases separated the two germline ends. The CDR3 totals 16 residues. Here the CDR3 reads CASSSRRGLGPDTQYF. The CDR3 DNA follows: TGTGCCAGCAGTTCCCGGCGGGGCCTCGGGCCAGATACGCAGTATTTT.

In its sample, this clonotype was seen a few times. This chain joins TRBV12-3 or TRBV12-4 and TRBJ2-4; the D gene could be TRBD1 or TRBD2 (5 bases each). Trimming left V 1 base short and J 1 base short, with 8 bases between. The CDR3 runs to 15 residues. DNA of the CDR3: TGTGCCAGCAGTTTAGGGGGGATCGCCAAAAACATTCAGTACTTC. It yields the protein CASSLGGIAKNIQYF.

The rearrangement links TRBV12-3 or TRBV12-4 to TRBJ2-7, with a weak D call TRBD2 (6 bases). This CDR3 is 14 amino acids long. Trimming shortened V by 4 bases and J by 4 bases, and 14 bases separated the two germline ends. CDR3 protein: CASSSQSGTYEQYF. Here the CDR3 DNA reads TGTGCCAGCAGTTCCCAGTCGGGGACTTACGAGCAGTACTTC.

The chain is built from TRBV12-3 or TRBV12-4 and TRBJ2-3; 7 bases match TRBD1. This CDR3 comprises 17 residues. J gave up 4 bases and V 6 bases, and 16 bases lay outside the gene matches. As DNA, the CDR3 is TGTGCCAGCAGGGCCAGAAGGACAGGTCAGGGAGCAGATACGCAGTATTTT. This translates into CASRARRTGQGADTQYF.

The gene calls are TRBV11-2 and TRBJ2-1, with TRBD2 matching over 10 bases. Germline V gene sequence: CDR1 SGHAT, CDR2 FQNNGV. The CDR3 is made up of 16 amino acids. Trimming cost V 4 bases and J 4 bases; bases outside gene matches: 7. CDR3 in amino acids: CASSYRTSGLYNEQFF. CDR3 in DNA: TGTGCCAGCAGCTACAGGACTAGCGGACTTTACAATGAGCAGTTCTTC.

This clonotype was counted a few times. For the CDR3, the DNA is TGCAGTGCTAAAATTGACAGATCCGTCAACTATGGCTACACCTTC. Translating gives CSAKIDRSVNYGYTF. This chain uses TRBV20-1 with TRBJ1-2; TRBD1 is a possible D gene (5 bases). The V gene lost 4 bases and the J gene lost 2 bases, with 17 bases spanning the gap. The germline gives CDR1 DFQATT, CDR2 SNEGSKA (reference sequence). This CDR3 is built from 15 residues.

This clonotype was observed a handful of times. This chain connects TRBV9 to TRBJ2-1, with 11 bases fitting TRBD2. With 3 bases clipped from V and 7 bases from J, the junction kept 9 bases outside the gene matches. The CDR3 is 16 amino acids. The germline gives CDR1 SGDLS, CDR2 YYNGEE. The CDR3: CASSASSRTSGNEQFF. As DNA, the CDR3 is TGTGCCAGCAGCGCCTCCTCAAGGACTAGCGGGAATGAGCAGTTCTTC.

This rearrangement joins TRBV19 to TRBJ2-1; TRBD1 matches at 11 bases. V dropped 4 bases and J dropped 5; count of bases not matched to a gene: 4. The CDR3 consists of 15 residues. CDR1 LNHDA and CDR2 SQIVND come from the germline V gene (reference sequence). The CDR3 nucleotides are TGTGCCAGTAGTAGACCGGGACAGGGGGACAATGAGCAGTTCTTC. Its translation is CASSRPGQGDNEQFF.

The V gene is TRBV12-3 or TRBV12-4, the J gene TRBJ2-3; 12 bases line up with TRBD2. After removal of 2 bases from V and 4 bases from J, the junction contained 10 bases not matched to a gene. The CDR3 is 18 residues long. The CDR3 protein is CASSLLLAGGKGSDTQYF. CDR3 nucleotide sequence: TGTGCCAGCAGTTTATTACTAGCGGGGGGCAAGGGGTCAGATACGCAGTATTTT.

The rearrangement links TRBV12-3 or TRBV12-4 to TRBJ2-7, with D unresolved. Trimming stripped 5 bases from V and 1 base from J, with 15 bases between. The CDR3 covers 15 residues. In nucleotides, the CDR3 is TGTGCCAGCAGTCGAACCAAAGTGGCGTCCTACGAGCAGTACTTC. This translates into CASSRTKVASYEQYF.

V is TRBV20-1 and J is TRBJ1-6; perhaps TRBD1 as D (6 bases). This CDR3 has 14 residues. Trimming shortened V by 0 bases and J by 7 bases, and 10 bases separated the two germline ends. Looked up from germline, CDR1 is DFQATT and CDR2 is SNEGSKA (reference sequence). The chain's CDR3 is CSARDGGYNSPLHF. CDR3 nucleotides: TGCAGTGCTAGAGACGGGGGCTACAATTCACCCCTCCACTTT.

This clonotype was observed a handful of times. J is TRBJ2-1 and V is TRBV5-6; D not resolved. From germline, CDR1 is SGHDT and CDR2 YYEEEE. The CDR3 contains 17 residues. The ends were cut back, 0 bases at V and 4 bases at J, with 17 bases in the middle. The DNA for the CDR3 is TGTGCCAGCAGCTTGGGCGTGTCCGGAATACTATACAATGAGCAGTTCTTC. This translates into CASSLGVSGILYNEQFF.

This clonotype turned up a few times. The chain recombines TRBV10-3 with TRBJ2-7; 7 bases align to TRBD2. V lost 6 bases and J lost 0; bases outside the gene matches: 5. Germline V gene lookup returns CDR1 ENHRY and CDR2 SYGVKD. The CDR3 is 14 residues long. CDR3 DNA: TGTGCCATCAGCGGGAGCGGGGACTCCTACGAGCAGTACTTC. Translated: CAISGSGDSYEQYF.

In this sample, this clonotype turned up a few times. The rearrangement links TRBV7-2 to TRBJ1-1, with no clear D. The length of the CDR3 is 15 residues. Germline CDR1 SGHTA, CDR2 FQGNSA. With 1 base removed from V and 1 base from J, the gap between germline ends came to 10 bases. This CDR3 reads CASSLDLGENTEAFF. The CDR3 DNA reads TGTGCCAGCAGCTTAGATCTCGGAGAGAACACTGAAGCTTTCTTT.

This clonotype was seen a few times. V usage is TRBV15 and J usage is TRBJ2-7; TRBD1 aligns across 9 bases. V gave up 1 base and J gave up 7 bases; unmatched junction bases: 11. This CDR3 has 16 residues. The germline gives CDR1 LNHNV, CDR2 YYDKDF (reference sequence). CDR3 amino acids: CATSRVPGQGHGEQYF. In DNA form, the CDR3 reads TGTGCCACCAGCAGAGTACCGGGACAGGGACATGGGGAGCAGTACTTC.

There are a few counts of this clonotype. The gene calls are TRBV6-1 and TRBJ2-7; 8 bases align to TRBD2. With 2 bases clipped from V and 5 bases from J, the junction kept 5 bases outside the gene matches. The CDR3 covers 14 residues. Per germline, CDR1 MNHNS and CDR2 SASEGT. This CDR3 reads CASSEFGLAHEQYF. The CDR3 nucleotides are TGTGCCAGCAGTGAATTCGGACTAGCCCACGAGCAGTACTTC.

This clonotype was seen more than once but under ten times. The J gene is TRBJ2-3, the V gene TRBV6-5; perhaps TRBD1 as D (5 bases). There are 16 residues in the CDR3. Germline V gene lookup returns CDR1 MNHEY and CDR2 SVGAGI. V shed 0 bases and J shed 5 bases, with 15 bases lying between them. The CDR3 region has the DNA TGTGCCAGCAGTTACTCTAGCAGGGTGAAATTAGATACGCAGTATTTT. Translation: CASSYSSRVKLDTQYF.

CDR3 sequence: CASSPKLWEEEQYF. In DNA, the CDR3 is TGTGCCAGCAGCCCCAAACTCTGGGAGGAAGAGCAGTACTTC. The genes are TRBV7-9 and TRBJ2-7; D possibly corresponds to TRBD2 (6 bases). The CDR3 runs 14 residues. With 5 bases removed from V and 7 bases from J, the gap between germline ends came to 18 bases. Looked up from germline, CDR1 is SEHNR and CDR2 is FQNEAQ (reference sequence).

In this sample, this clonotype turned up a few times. The CDR3 region is CAGAKQGLGAFF. The CDR3, as DNA: TGTGCCGGCGCCAAACAGGGCCTCGGAGCTTTCTTT. The chain links TRBV12-3 or TRBV12-4 to TRBJ1-1; D possibly corresponds to TRBD1 (6 bases). This CDR3 has 12 residues. Trimming cost V 11 bases and J 10 bases, with 20 bases left between them.

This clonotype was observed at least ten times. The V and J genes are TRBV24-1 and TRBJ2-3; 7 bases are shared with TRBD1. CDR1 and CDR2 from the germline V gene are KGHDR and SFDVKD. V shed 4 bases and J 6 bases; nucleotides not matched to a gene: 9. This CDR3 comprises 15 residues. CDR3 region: CATSDPTNRGDTQYF. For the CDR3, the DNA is TGTGCCACCAGTGACCCTACAAACAGGGGCGATACGCAGTATTTT.

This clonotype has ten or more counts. CDR3 amino acids: CSARPRQGLREQYF. The DNA of the CDR3 is TGCAGTGCTAGACCCCGACAGGGATTGCGGGAGCAGTACTTC. J is TRBJ2-7 and V is TRBV20-1; 7 positions agree with TRBD1. From germline, CDR1 is DFQATT and CDR2 SNEGSKA (reference sequence). CDR3 size: 14 residues. Unmatched junction bases numbered 11, after V lost 2 bases and J lost 7 bases.

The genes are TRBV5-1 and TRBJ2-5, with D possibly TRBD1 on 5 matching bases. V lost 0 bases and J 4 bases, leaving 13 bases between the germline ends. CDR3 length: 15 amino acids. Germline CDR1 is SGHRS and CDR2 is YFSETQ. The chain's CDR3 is CASSLEAGRSETQYF. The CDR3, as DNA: TGCGCCAGCAGCTTGGAAGCAGGGCGGTCAGAGACCCAGTACTTC.

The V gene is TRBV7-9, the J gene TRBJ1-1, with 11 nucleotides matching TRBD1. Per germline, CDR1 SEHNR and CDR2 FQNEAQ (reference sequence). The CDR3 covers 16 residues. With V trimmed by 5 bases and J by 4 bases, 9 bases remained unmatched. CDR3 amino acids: CASSPLGGQGVTEAFF. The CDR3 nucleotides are TGTGCCAGCAGCCCCCTCGGGGGACAGGGGGTCACTGAAGCTTTCTTT.